This TCR beta chain originates from a study of shared clonotypes between healthy human individuals. Sequencing used immunoSEQ multiplex PCR; TCRdb keeps in-frame clones, though not all of them. The repertoire holds about 600,000 clones, with roughly 97% as singletons. This CDR3 is 15 amino acids long. The germline V gene encodes CDR1 KGHSH and CDR2 LQKENI. Between the trimmed V and J ends, which lost 1 base and 6 bases, there was a span of 16 bases. Healthy and HIV-negative, the adult donors had no recent acute infections or vaccinations. Sequencing was carried out using naive CD4+ T cells sorted from blood. Noted subset: CD45RA+ positively selected. This clonotype was sampled from a woman aged 25-40 years in good health. V and J are TRBV18 and TRBJ2-7; D remains unclear. This CDR3 is CASSPHGDALIEQYF. The CDR3 coding sequence is TGTGCCAGCTCACCACACGGCGACGCCCTGATCGAGCAGTACTTC.